What follows are 15 T cell receptor beta chains derived from one specimen sequenced in a study of T-cell memory formation after mild COVID-19. TCRdb analysed the 5' RACE reads with MiXCR anew, one entry per CDR3 protein. The sample has about 410,000 distinct CDR3 sequences; roughly 18% are singletons. The source material was PBMCs or a T cell subset sorted from them (not recorded which). Receptors were obtained from a young man who had mild COVID-19 (a few samples of this study predate the infection). Cell type and time point are not known.

V gene TRBV18 combines with J gene TRBJ2-7; unclear D gene. Trimming took 0 bases from V and 6 from J, leaving 9 bases between them. The germline V gene encodes CDR1 KGHSH and CDR2 LQKENI. The CDR3 length is 13 residues. CDR3 amino acids: CASSPPGSGEQYF. The CDR3 bases are TGTGCCAGCTCACCACCGGGGTCGGGCGAGCAGTACTTC. Combining the CDR3 with reference TRBV18 and TRBJ2-7 gives the whole variable domain NAGVMQNPRHLVRRRGQEARLRCSPMKGHSHVYWYRQLPEEGLKFMVYLQKENIIDESGMPKERFSAEFPKEGPSILRIQQVVRGDSAAYFCASSPPGSGEQYFGPGTRLTVT.

The gene calls are TRBV15 and TRBJ1-3; D might be TRBD1 (6 bases). CDR3 length equals 15 residues. Trimming left V 0 bases short and J 3 bases short, with 9 bases between. Germline V lookup: CDR1 LNHNV, CDR2 YYDKDF (reference sequence). The CDR3 bases are TGTGCCACCAGCAGAGATACAGGGAGTGGAAACACCATATATTTT. Its protein product is CATSRDTGSGNTIYF.

This clonotype was detected many times. The chain is built from TRBV6-4 and TRBJ2-2; unclear D gene. This CDR3 region has 13 residues. The germline V gene has CDR1 MRHNA and CDR2 SNTAGT. V lost 0 bases and J lost 4, with 3 bases in between. This CDR3 is CASSDSSTGELFF. In DNA, the CDR3 is TGTGCCAGCAGTGACTCTAGCACCGGGGAGCTGTTTTTT.

With regard to this clonotype: Since a much larger clone is just one base distant, this may be a read error. CDR3 loop: CASSLEGGTESFF. The CDR3 region has the DNA TGTGCCAGCAGTTTAGAAGGGGGCACTGAATCTTTCTTT. The chain uses TRBV12-3 or TRBV12-4 and TRBJ1-1; 7 bases align to TRBD1. CDR3 length: 13 amino acids.

This clonotype was seen a handful of times. The genes are TRBV12-3 or TRBV12-4 and TRBJ2-2, with 10 bases fitting TRBD1. The CDR3 is made up of 16 amino acids. V lost 4 bases to trimming and J lost 2 bases; unmatched junction nucleotides: 4. The CDR3 nucleotides read TGTGCCAGCAGTTCACGGACAGGGGGAAACACCGGGGAGCTGTTTTTT. Its protein product is CASSSRTGGNTGELFF.

In this sample, this clonotype turned up a few times. The chain uses TRBV18 and TRBJ2-5; TRBD1 aligns across 9 bases. The germline V gene has CDR1 KGHSH and CDR2 LQKENI. Germline trimming cut 2 bases from V and 3 bases from J; bases unmatched to any gene: 4. The CDR3 has 15 amino acids. In nucleotides, the CDR3 is TGTGCCAGCTCACCATGGGACAGGGTGGAAGAGACCCAGTACTTC. This sequence encodes CASSPWDRVEETQYF.

On this clonotype itself: One end of the junction is discordant with germline, which a read error may explain. This chain uses TRBV20-1 with TRBJ1-4, with no clear D. The CDR3 contains 14 residues. CDR1 is DFQATT and CDR2 is SNEGSKA in the germline V gene (reference sequence). CDR3 nucleotides: TGCAGTGCTAGAGGACCAGCTGTTAATGAGAAACTGTTTTTT. Translated: CSARGPAVNEKLFF.

The rearrangement joins TRBV12-3 or TRBV12-4 to TRBJ2-7; 13 nucleotides match TRBD2. The length of the CDR3 is 15 residues. V trimming: 1 base; J trimming: 3 bases; junction bases outside the gene matches: 0. The chain's CDR3 is CASSLGLAGGYEQYF. In nucleotides, the CDR3 is TGTGCCAGCAGTTTAGGACTAGCGGGGGGCTACGAGCAGTACTTC.

V is TRBV3-1 and J is TRBJ2-3; D uncertain. Per the germline V gene, CDR1 is LGHDT and CDR2 is YNNKEL (reference sequence). V shed 0 bases and J shed 0 bases, with 4 bases lying between them. CDR3 size: 14 residues. The CDR3 region has the DNA TGTGCCAGCAGCCAAGACCCGAGCACAGATACGCAGTATTTT. This sequence encodes CASSQDPSTDTQYF.

A remark on this clonotype: A much larger clone lies a single base off, so this may be a read error. The chain is built from TRBV7-2 and TRBJ2-6; D uncertain. Germline CDR1 and CDR2: SGHTA and FQGNSA. With 5 bases removed from V and 0 bases from J, the gap between germline ends came to 2 bases. This CDR3 is built from 13 residues. CDR3 nucleotide sequence: TGTGCCAGCAGCGTCTCTGGGGCCAACGTCCTGACTTTC. As protein: CASSVSGANVLTF. The variable domain in full, completed from reference TRBV7-2 and TRBJ2-6, reads GAGVSQSPSNKVTEKGKDVELRCDPISGHTALYWYRQSLGQGLEFLIYFQGNSAPDKSGLPSDRFSAERTGGSVSTLTIQRTQQEDSAVYLCASSVSGANVLTFGAGSRLTVL.

This clonotype was seen more than once but under ten times. The chain couples TRBV4-1 to TRBJ2-5; D possibly corresponds to TRBD1 (6 bases). This CDR3 spans 14 amino acids. V lost 4 bases to trimming and J lost 5 bases, with 14 bases between them. Looked up from germline, CDR1 is MGHRA and CDR2 is YSYEKL. The CDR3 nucleotides read TGCGCCAGCAGCCGAGGACAGAGCGTTGAGACCCAGTACTTC. Its translation: CASSRGQSVETQYF.

In its sample, this clonotype was seen a few times. V gene TRBV12-5 combines with J gene TRBJ1-1; possible D gene TRBD1, 6 bases. Germline CDR1 reads LGHNT; CDR2 reads FRNRAP. The CDR3 totals 14 residues. Trimming removed 1 base at V and 5 bases at J, with 11 bases between. In nucleotides, the CDR3 is TGTGCTAGTGGTTTGGGGGGAACAGGGACTGAAGCTTTCTTT. Protein sequence: CASGLGGTGTEAFF.

This chain links TRBV2 with TRBJ2-2; D perhaps matches TRBD1 (6 bases). Trimming pared 5 bases from V and 0 bases from J, leaving 10 bases between. Germline V CDR1 and CDR2: SNHLY, FYNNEI. The CDR3 runs to 15 residues. The CDR3: CASSQGQTNTGELFF. The CDR3 nucleotides read TGTGCCAGCAGTCAGGGGCAGACGAACACCGGGGAGCTGTTTTTT.

This clonotype has only a few counts. The chain carries TRBV4-3 and TRBJ1-3; 8 nucleotides line up with TRBD1. The trim removed 4 bases at V and 3 bases at J, leaving 11 bases unmatched. CDR1 is LGHNA, CDR2 YSLEER, per germline. The CDR3 sequence is 17 residues long. In nucleotides, the CDR3 is TGCGCCAGCAGCCTGGATATAAGCGGACAGGGTGGAAACACCATATATTTT. Protein product: CASSLDISGQGGNTIYF.

The genes are TRBV7-9 and TRBJ1-1; 7 bases map to TRBD1. Germline values: CDR1 SEHNR, CDR2 FQNEAQ (reference sequence). Trimming took 5 bases from V and 4 from J; bases not matched to a gene: 13. This CDR3 spans 16 amino acids. The CDR3 DNA follows: TGTGCCAGCAGCCAAGGGGACAGAGCTTTGGGCACTGAAGCTTTCTTT. Protein sequence: CASSQGDRALGTEAFF.